This TCR beta chain was captured by sequencing in a study of T cell repertoires in cytomegalovirus infection. The wider study: Indications came from public TCR beta signatures; they pointed to CMV infection and to a matching HLA type. General study results and limits: The cumulative frequency of public TCR beta families identified carriers of CMV plus the relevant HLA. Clonotype analysis showed dominance of the ex vivo response by HLA-C-restricted CMV-specific TCR beta clonotypes.

MiXCR, applied by TCRdb to the reads, yields one record per CDR3 protein. Of some 300,000 distinct CDR3 sequences in the sample, roughly a tenth were seen once. Germline CDR1 MNHEY, CDR2 SVGEGT. V was trimmed by 9 bases and J by 2 bases, leaving 18 bases between them. There are 15 residues in the CDR3. This clonotype was observed at least ten times. Its antigen is not identified. The clonotype comes from a human donor in good health (CMV status not recorded). Some clones in this sample may be carry-over from other donors' samples. Material: PBMCs. This chain uses TRBV6-2 or TRBV6-3 with TRBJ2-3, with D perhaps matching TRBD1 or TRBD2 (5 bases each). The CDR3 loop reads CARGVPHEDTDTQYF. The CDR3 DNA reads as TGTGCCAGGGGGGTCCCTCACGAAGACACAGATACGCAGTATTTT.